This TCR beta chain was found in a study of cytomegalovirus exposure and HLA in healthy donors. Findings and caveats of the study: The study listed approximately 160 cytomegalovirus-associated TCR beta chains. A later analysis found common viral pathogens apparently linked to several of the most significant clusters. In a later analysis, HLA-associated beta chains showed higher expansion and lower generation probabilities than comparable chains.

To note about this clone: The antigen is undetermined.

The CDR3 is made up of 14 amino acids. CDR1 is LNHDA, CDR2 SQIVND, per germline (reference sequence). The V and J ends lost 5 bases and 2 bases respectively, with 13 bases between them. Amplification used 60 Vbeta primers and 13 Jbeta primers. The table came from immunoSEQ multiplex PCR; TCRdb's copy has only in-frame clones and leaves some out. In the table there are about 110,000 clones, 74% of which are singletons. This rearrangement joins TRBV19 to TRBJ2-7; D unclear. The receptor was isolated from a man in his fifties in good health and CMV-seropositive. The source material was PBMCs. CDR3 bases: TGTGCCAGTAGTGCTGGTATCGGTACCTACGAGCAGTACTTC. Encoded protein: CASSAGIGTYEQYF.